This T cell receptor (beta chain) was identified during a study of T cell repertoires in cytomegalovirus infection. Overall study context: CMV infection plus the matching HLA type was flagged by public TCR beta signatures.

TCRdb re-called the reads with MiXCR, one entry per CDR3 protein. The table lists under 850,000 distinct CDR3 sequences, under 40% of them singletons. Findings and limits, study-wide: Based on cumulative public TCR beta family frequency, carriers of CMV plus the relevant HLA were identified.

Germline CDR1 and CDR2: SGHAT and FQNNGV. The CDR3 length is 18 residues. With respect to this clonotype: Its antigen is not known. The junction departs from germline at one end; a sequencing error may be responsible.

The specimen sequenced was PBMCs. This TCR derives from a human donor in good health (CMV status not recorded). Some clones in this sample may be carry-over from other donors' samples. The chain couples TRBV11-2 to TRBJ2-5; D is tentatively TRBD1 or TRBD2 (7 bases each). CDR3 in DNA: TGTGCCAGCCGCTTAGGGAGGGGGCCTTTCTTCGGGGAAGAGACCCAGTACTTC. Protein product: CASRLGRGPFFGEETQYF.